Listed here are 29 T cell receptor beta chains from one sample, sequenced in a study of spatial heterogeneity in lung cancer. Time point meaning: sample taken at primary tumor resection. The authors sequenced whole RNA from tumor, nontumor lung or frozen PBMC without sorting. In TCRdb, the 5' RACE reads were re-called with MiXCR into one record per CDR3 protein. The table records about 92,000 distinct CDR3 sequences, approximately 12% of them present only once. The material was PBMCs, obtained at surgery. The receptors originated from a male donor with early-stage non-small cell lung cancer.

The chain joins TRBV20-1 to TRBJ1-5; D call uncertain. Germline CDR1 is DFQATT and CDR2 is SNEGSKA (reference sequence). V shed 3 bases and J shed 0 bases, with 6 bases lying between them. CDR3 size: 13 residues. This chain's CDR3 is CSASNGSNQPQHF. DNA for the CDR3: TGCAGTGCTAGCAACGGTAGCAATCAGCCCCAGCATTTT.

This clonotype was detected a few times. The gene calls are TRBV20-1 and TRBJ2-6; weak D call: TRBD1 (5 bases). The V gene lost 2 bases and the J gene lost 2 bases, with 7 bases spanning the gap. The V gene's germline CDR1 is DFQATT and CDR2 SNEGSKA (reference sequence). CDR3 length equals 14 residues. CDR3 amino acids: CSARIGAGANVLTF. The CDR3 region has the DNA TGCAGTGCTAGAATAGGGGCTGGGGCCAACGTCCTGACTTTC.

V and J are TRBV9 and TRBJ1-1; no clear D. Germline CDR1 is SGDLS and CDR2 is YYNGEE. The length of the CDR3 is 14 residues. The V and J ends lost 0 bases and 3 bases respectively, with 9 bases between them. Written as DNA, the CDR3 is TGTGCCAGCAGCGTAGTGGTACGGGACACTGAAGCTTTCTTT. Translation: CASSVVVRDTEAFF.

This clonotype was recorded a few times. This CDR3 reads CASSLARTGATYEQYF. DNA of the CDR3: TGTGCCAGCAGCTTAGCAAGGACAGGGGCGACCTACGAGCAGTACTTC. The chain employs TRBV7-8 and TRBJ2-7; 9 positions match TRBD1. CDR3 length: 16 residues. V lost 0 bases and J lost 2; bases outside the gene matches: 5. CDR1 and CDR2 from the germline V gene are SGHVS and FQNEAQ.

This clonotype was recorded a few times. The J gene is TRBJ1-2, the V gene TRBV4-3; D is ambiguous. Trimming took off 1 base at V and 8 bases at J, with 14 bases between the two ends. Germline V gene sequence: CDR1 LGHNA, CDR2 YSLEER. The CDR3 consists of 14 residues. The DNA of the CDR3 is TGCGCCAGCAGCCAAGGGACGAAGACGGGAGGCTACACCTTC. It is translated as CASSQGTKTGGYTF.

This clonotype showed up just a few times. The chain carries TRBV18 and TRBJ2-3; D possibly corresponds to TRBD2 (6 bases). The CDR3 loop spans 14 amino acids. The germline V gene has CDR1 KGHSH and CDR2 LQKENI. Trimming left V 3 bases short and J 1 base short, with 8 bases between. The DNA of the CDR3 is TGTGCCAGCTCACCTGGGACTCGCACAGATACGCAGTATTTT. It encodes CASSPGTRTDTQYF. Drawing the rest from reference TRBV18 and TRBJ2-3, the complete variable domain is NAGVMQNPRHLVRRRGQEARLRCSPMKGHSHVYWYRQLPEEGLKFMVYLQKENIIDESGMPKERFSAEFPKEGPSILRIQQVVRGDSAAYFCASSPGTRTDTQYFGPGTRLTVL.

The CDR3 spells CASSLAGRNNEQFF. The CDR3 DNA reads TGCGCCAGCAGCTTAGCGGGCCGGAACAATGAGCAGTTCTTC. V and J are TRBV5-1 and TRBJ2-1; D is possibly TRBD2 (6 bases). This CDR3 has 14 amino acids. Trimming cost V 2 bases and J 5 bases, with 11 bases left between them. Germline V lookup: CDR1 SGHRS, CDR2 YFSETQ.

The chain links TRBV30 to TRBJ2-7, with 7 bases identical to TRBD1. CDR1 is GTSNPN and CDR2 is SVGIG in the germline V gene (reference sequence). J gave up 4 bases and V 5 bases, and 8 bases lay outside the gene matches. The CDR3 runs 13 residues. The CDR3 nucleotides are TGTGCCTGGGGCGCCAACAGGGGATACGAGCAGTACTTC. This sequence encodes CAWGANRGYEQYF.

V usage is TRBV7-8 and J usage is TRBJ2-1, with D unresolved. Germline CDR1 and CDR2: SGHVS and FQNEAQ. Trimming pared 5 bases from V and 4 bases from J, leaving 9 bases between. The length of the CDR3 is 13 residues. CDR3 in amino acids: CASSLDSYNEQFF. CDR3 coding DNA: TGTGCCAGCAGCCTTGACTCTTACAATGAGCAGTTCTTC.

DNA for the CDR3: TGTGCCAGCACTATTACAGGGGGAAGCTACGAGCAGTACTTC. Its protein product is CASTITGGSYEQYF. The chain is built from TRBV7-2 and TRBJ2-7; TRBD1 agrees at 8 bases. V gave up 7 bases and J gave up 3 bases; unmatched junction bases: 8. This CDR3 region has 14 residues. Germline CDR1 SGHTA, CDR2 FQGNSA.

The CDR3 reads CASSLEGFSYEQYF. CDR3 sequence (DNA): TGTGCCAGCAGTTTAGAGGGGTTCTCCTACGAGCAGTACTTC. The chain employs TRBV12-3 or TRBV12-4 and TRBJ2-7; D possibly corresponds to TRBD1 (5 bases). The CDR3 runs 14 residues. Trimming removed 1 base at V and 0 bases at J, with 7 bases between.

The rearrangement joins TRBV9 to TRBJ2-1; maybe TRBD1 (5 bases). The ends were cut back, 1 base at V and 2 bases at J, with 13 bases in the middle. Germline V CDR1 and CDR2: SGDLS, YYNGEE. This CDR3 comprises 16 residues. In DNA form, the CDR3 reads TGTGCCAGCAGCGTACAGTCCAGGGTCACCTACAATGAGCAGTTCTTC. Its translation is CASSVQSRVTYNEQFF. The whole variable domain, filled in from reference TRBV9 and TRBJ2-1, reads DSGVTQTPKHLITATGQRVTLRCSPRSGDLSVYWYQQSLDQGLQFLIQYYNGEERAKGNILERFSAQQFPDLHSELNLSSLELGDSALYFCASSVQSRVTYNEQFFGPGTRLTVL.

This clonotype showed up many times. The CDR3 protein is CASTRSGIANEQYF. CDR3 coding DNA: TGTGCCAGCACCAGGTCGGGTATAGCGAACGAGCAGTACTTC. The V call is TRBV28, the J call TRBJ2-7, with D possibly matching TRBD2 (5 bases). This CDR3 has 14 amino acids. Germline CDR1 is MDHEN and CDR2 is SYDVKM. Trimming pared 7 bases from V and 5 bases from J, leaving 18 bases between. The variable domain in full, with the rest retrieved from reference TRBV28 and TRBJ2-7, is DVKVTQSSRYLVKRTGEKVFLECVQDMDHENMFWYRQDPGLGLRLIYFSYDVKMKEKGDIPEGYSVSREKKERFSLILESASTNQTSMYLCASTRSGIANEQYFGPGTRLTVT.

This clonotype has ten or more counts. The V and J genes are TRBV6-5 and TRBJ2-4; maybe TRBD2 (7 bases). There are 18 residues in the CDR3. Looked up from germline, CDR1 is MNHEY and CDR2 is SVGAGI. Trimming took off 6 bases at V and 0 bases at J, with 21 bases between the two ends. For the CDR3, the DNA is TGTGCCAGCAGCTTAGGGGGGGACCTCGGGCTAGCCAAAAACATTCAGTACTTC. Translation: CASSLGGDLGLAKNIQYF.

This clonotype has just a few counts. This chain uses TRBV7-2 with TRBJ1-5; D is unclear. This CDR3 is 13 amino acids long. Germline lookup yields CDR1 SGHTA and CDR2 FQGNSA. The V gene lost 5 bases and the J gene lost 1 base, with 6 bases spanning the gap. CDR3 nucleotides: TGTGCCAGCAGCAGTTACAGCAATCAGCCCCAGCATTTT. Residues: CASSSYSNQPQHF.

This rearrangement joins TRBV6-5 to TRBJ1-4, with D possibly matching TRBD1 (6 bases). This CDR3 spans 16 amino acids. The germline V gene has CDR1 MNHEY and CDR2 SVGAGI. The germline V and J ends were trimmed by 5 bases and 4 bases, with 17 bases remaining between them. CDR3 protein: CASSNTGTPFNEKLFF. The CDR3 DNA reads TGTGCCAGCAGTAACACCGGGACACCCTTTAATGAAAAACTGTTTTTT.

There are a few counts of this clonotype. The chain is built from TRBV29-1 and TRBJ2-1, with TRBD2 matching over 14 bases. CDR1 and CDR2 from the germline V gene are SQVTM and ANQGSEA. V gave up 6 bases and J gave up 2 bases; unmatched junction bases: 0. The CDR3 extends over 14 amino acids. This CDR3 is CSVGLAGAYNEQFF. The CDR3 DNA is TGCAGCGTGGGACTAGCGGGAGCCTACAATGAGCAGTTCTTC.

This chain joins TRBV5-1 and TRBJ2-7; TRBD1 matches at 9 bases. The CDR3 loop spans 15 amino acids. V was pared by 4 bases and J by 5 bases, with 10 bases of the junction left unmatched. The V gene's germline CDR1 is SGHRS and CDR2 YFSETQ. The CDR3 DNA reads as TGCGCCAGCAGCGATCCGGGACAGGGTCTCAACGAGCAGTACTTC. Translation: CASSDPGQGLNEQYF. Variable domain in full (rest from reference TRBV5-1 and TRBJ2-7): KAGVTQTPRYLIKTRGQQVTLSCSPISGHRSVSWYQQTPGQGLQFLFEYFSETQRNKGNFPGRFSGRQFSNSRSEMNVSTLELGDSALYLCASSDPGQGLNEQYFGPGTRLTVT.

This clonotype was detected many times. The V call is TRBV7-8, the J call TRBJ1-1, with a possible D match to TRBD1 (6 bases). The V end was cut by 1 base, the J end by 4 bases, with 13 bases between. From germline, CDR1 is SGHVS and CDR2 FQNEAQ. The CDR3 is made up of 15 amino acids. The CDR3 here is CASSLEGPGATEAFF. CDR3 DNA sequence: TGTGCCAGCAGCTTAGAAGGCCCAGGGGCCACTGAAGCTTTCTTT. The entire variable domain, with the rest obtained from reference TRBV7-8 and TRBJ1-1, is as follows: GAGVSQSPRYKVAKRGQDVALRCDPISGHVSLFWYQQALGQGPEFLTYFQNEAQLDKSGLPSDRFFAERPEGSVSTLKIQRTQQEDSAVYLCASSLEGPGATEAFFGQGTRLTVV.

This clonotype came up a few times. This rearrangement joins TRBV7-9 to TRBJ2-7; tentative D call: TRBD1 (7 bases). The germline V and J ends were trimmed by 5 bases and 3 bases, with 26 bases remaining between them. CDR1 and CDR2 from the germline V gene are SEHNR and FQNEAQ (reference sequence). The CDR3 consists of 18 residues. CDR3 sequence (DNA): TGTGCCAGCAGCCCAGATGGGGGGAGGACAGGCCTTCGCTACGAGCAGTACTTC. Amino acids: CASSPDGGRTGLRYEQYF.

The chain uses TRBV14 and TRBJ1-1, with D maybe TRBD1 (6 bases). CDR3 length: 15 amino acids. V lost 1 base to trimming and J lost 5 bases, with 14 bases between them. Germline CDR1 is SGHDN and CDR2 is FVKESK. CDR3 loop: CASSQVWGAGTEAFF. The DNA of the CDR3 is TGTGCCAGCAGCCAAGTGTGGGGGGCCGGAACTGAAGCTTTCTTT.

As DNA, the CDR3 is TGTGCCAGCAGTGACGACAGGGCGGGCGAAAAACTGTTTTTT. This translates into CASSDDRAGEKLFF. The chain recombines TRBV2 with TRBJ1-4, with TRBD1 identical over 7 bases. V dropped 3 bases and J dropped 8; count of bases not matched to a gene: 6. CDR1 is SNHLY, CDR2 FYNNEI, per germline. The CDR3 loop spans 14 amino acids.

This clonotype was detected many times. This chain connects TRBV29-1 to TRBJ2-5; D remains unclear. Per germline, CDR1 SQVTM and CDR2 ANQGSEA. With 4 bases removed from V and 5 bases from J, the gap between germline ends came to 14 bases. The CDR3 totals 13 residues. CDR3 sequence: CSVATRRRETQYF. CDR3 DNA sequence: TGCAGCGTTGCAACCCGCCGAAGGGAGACCCAGTACTTC.

The genes are TRBV10-1 and TRBJ2-3, with a possible D match to TRBD2 (5 bases). This CDR3 contains 19 residues. Trimming took 2 bases from V and 0 from J, leaving 21 bases between them. Germline V lookup: CDR1 WNHNN, CDR2 SYGVQD (reference sequence). This chain's CDR3 is CASSEGHQVAWTSTDTQYF. As DNA, the CDR3 is TGCGCCAGCAGTGAGGGCCACCAGGTGGCCTGGACTAGCACAGATACGCAGTATTTT.

This clonotype was seen only a few times. This rearrangement joins TRBV11-1 to TRBJ2-2; D not certain. Deletions cut 3 bases from V and 6 bases from J, with 14 bases between. The CDR3 is 15 amino acids. The V gene's germline CDR1 is SGHAT and CDR2 FQDESV (reference sequence). The CDR3 region is CASSFHTSFPGELFF. CDR3 nucleotides: TGTGCCAGCAGCTTTCACACGTCTTTTCCCGGGGAGCTGTTTTTT.

This clonotype was recorded at least ten times. The chain couples TRBV11-2 to TRBJ1-1, with D unresolved. The CDR3 runs 12 residues. V dropped 10 bases and J dropped 10 bases, with 19 bases sitting between them. Looked up from germline, CDR1 is SGHAT and CDR2 is FQNNGV. The CDR3 DNA sequence: TGTGCCACCAACTCAGCCCTAGGAGGAGCTTTCTTT. Translating it yields CATNSALGGAFF.

This chain uses TRBV11-2 with TRBJ2-7; perhaps TRBD1 as D (6 bases). V lost 1 base and J 7 bases, leaving 17 bases between the germline ends. The germline CDR1 and CDR2 sequences are SGHAT and FQNNGV. The CDR3 has 15 residues. The CDR3 here is CASSLGTATAEEQYF. DNA for the CDR3: TGTGCCAGCAGCTTAGGGACAGCCACCGCGGAGGAGCAGTACTTC.

The chain joins TRBV7-9 to TRBJ2-7; D not certain. Between the trimmed V and J ends, which lost 3 bases and 4 bases, there was a span of 19 bases. CDR1 and CDR2 from the germline V gene are SEHNR and FQNEAQ (reference sequence). CDR3 length equals 16 residues. The CDR3 DNA is TGTGCCAGCAGCTTGGAAGGTACGTTGGCGACTTACGAGCAGTACTTC. It specifies CASSLEGTLATYEQYF.

Notes on this clonotype: Germline and junction disagree at one end, which may indicate a read error. The gene calls are TRBV20-1 and TRBJ1-3, with 7 bases matching TRBD1. CDR1 is DFQATT, CDR2 SNEGSKA, per germline (reference sequence). The CDR3 sequence is 15 residues long. The CDR3 reads CSARRGQEPGNTTYF. CDR3 nucleotide sequence: TGCAGTGCGAGGAGAGGACAGGAGCCTGGAAACACCACATATTTT.